This entry lists 26 T cell receptor beta chains sequenced from one sample in a study of T-cell reconstitution after alpha-beta-depleted transplantation in children. The TCRbeta library incorporated unique molecular identifiers. TCRdb used MiXCR to reprocess the PCR reads, holding one entry per CDR3 protein. The sample carries approximately 220,000 distinct CDR3 sequences, approximately 17% recorded once. Sequenced here: PBMCs, mostly from graft donor cells, sampled 360 days after TCRalphabeta/CD19-depleted stem cell transplant. These TCRs come from a male patient between 2 and 10 years old who had a stem cell transplant for acute lymphoblastic leukemia, so the T cells may come from the graft donor.

This clonotype was seen a handful of times. The chain couples TRBV24-1 to TRBJ1-1; 7 nucleotides align to TRBD1. V was clipped by 5 bases and J by 4 bases; unmatched bases: 12. The CDR3 spans 16 residues. CDR1 and CDR2 (germline): KGHDR, SFDVKD. In DNA form, the CDR3 reads TGTGCCACCAGTGCGAACAGGGGACGGCCGGGCACTGAAGCTTTCTTT. Protein product: CATSANRGRPGTEAFF.

The gene calls are TRBV4-2 and TRBJ1-1, with D hard to call. Looked up from germline, CDR1 is LGHNA and CDR2 is YNFKEQ. CDR3 size: 15 residues. The ends were cut back, 1 base at V and 0 bases at J, with 9 bases in the middle. CDR3 nucleotide sequence: TGTGCCAGCAGCCAAGGATGGAGGATGAACACTGAAGCTTTCTTT. Protein product: CASSQGWRMNTEAFF.

This clonotype has a count of ten or more. This chain uses TRBV10-3 with TRBJ2-1; 12 bases align to TRBD2. Losses at the gene ends were 0 bases for V and 5 bases for J; bases not matched to a gene: 20. The CDR3 is made up of 22 amino acids. CDR1 and CDR2 (germline): ENHRY, SYGVKD. Here the CDR3 reads CAISESTRTSGVYMSSHNEQFF. CDR3 nucleotide sequence: TGTGCCATCAGTGAGTCGACCCGGACTAGCGGGGTTTACATGTCTTCGCACAATGAGCAGTTCTTC.

The chain has TRBV29-1 and TRBJ2-7; the D gene could be TRBD1 or TRBD2 (5 bases each). CDR1 and CDR2 (germline): SQVTM, ANQGSEA. The CDR3 has 11 residues. Trimming took off 4 bases at V and 2 bases at J, with 6 bases between the two ends. The CDR3 here is CSVGGTYEQYF. The CDR3 DNA is TGCAGCGTTGGGGGGACCTACGAGCAGTACTTC.

At least ten counts were recorded for this clonotype. The gene calls are TRBV7-9 and TRBJ2-5; no definite D call. Trimming left V 5 bases short and J 7 bases short, with 11 bases between. CDR3 length: 12 residues. Germline-derived CDR1 and CDR2 are SEHNR and FQNEAQ (reference sequence). The CDR3 DNA sequence: TGTGCCAGCAGCGTCCCAAGTGGGACCCAGTACTTC. Its translation is CASSVPSGTQYF.

This chain connects TRBV5-1 to TRBJ2-7; weak D call: TRBD1 (6 bases). Germline V lookup: CDR1 SGHRS, CDR2 YFSETQ. The CDR3 totals 18 residues. The V end was cut by 0 bases, the J end by 4 bases, with 23 bases between. The CDR3 region is CASSLEKQGLLSPYEQYF. As DNA, the CDR3 is TGCGCCAGCAGCTTGGAGAAACAGGGCTTACTTTCCCCGTACGAGCAGTACTTC. Full variable domain (rest looked up from reference TRBV5-1 and TRBJ2-7): KAGVTQTPRYLIKTRGQQVTLSCSPISGHRSVSWYQQTPGQGLQFLFEYFSETQRNKGNFPGRFSGRQFSNSRSEMNVSTLELGDSALYLCASSLEKQGLLSPYEQYFGPGTRLTVT.

The sample holds many counts of this clonotype. This chain joins TRBV20-1 and TRBJ2-3; 9 positions agree with TRBD2. The CDR3 runs 15 residues. The germline gives CDR1 DFQATT, CDR2 SNEGSKA (reference sequence). The J segment lost 6 bases and the V segment lost 1 base, leaving 8 bases of the junction unmatched. CDR3 coding DNA: TGCAGTGCTAGAGCTGGCGGGGGGGCCTCGGATACGCAGTATTTT. The encoded protein is CSARAGGGASDTQYF.

The rearrangement uses TRBV3-1 and TRBJ2-3, with D maybe TRBD2 (6 bases). This CDR3 region has 17 residues. Per germline, CDR1 LGHDT and CDR2 YNNKEL (reference sequence). V was clipped by 2 bases and J by 2 bases, with 17 bases between them. CDR3 sequence reads: CASSQTVWASVTDTQYF. The CDR3 nucleotides are TGTGCCAGCAGCCAAACTGTTTGGGCTAGCGTCACAGATACGCAGTATTTT.

This clonotype has ten or more counts. The chain uses TRBV29-1 and TRBJ2-3; the D is unclear. Germline values: CDR1 SQVTM, CDR2 ANQGSEA. This CDR3 contains 14 residues. Trimming stripped 4 bases from V and 2 bases from J, with 13 bases between. CDR3: CSVVMALLTDTQYF. CDR3 DNA: TGCAGCGTTGTGATGGCACTACTCACAGATACGCAGTATTTT.

This clonotype was observed at least ten times. V is TRBV12-3 or TRBV12-4 and J is TRBJ2-7; 11 nucleotides align to TRBD2. J lost 9 bases, V lost 5 bases, and 15 bases had no gene match. The CDR3 is 16 residues long. As DNA, the CDR3 is TGTGCCAGCAGTCTAGATACCGGGACTAGCGGCGCCGGGCAGTACTTC. The encoded protein is CASSLDTGTSGAGQYF.

In regard to this clonotype: Being one base from a much bigger clone, this may be a read error. The chain is built from TRBV5-1 and TRBJ1-1, with 7 bases fitting TRBD1. The germline V gene has CDR1 SGHRS and CDR2 YFSETQ. The CDR3 contains 13 residues. This CDR3 reads CSSSSRQGAEAFF. For the CDR3, the DNA is TGCTCCAGCAGCTCAAGACAGGGTGCTGAAGCTTTCTTT.

This clonotype was observed a few times. This chain connects TRBV9 to TRBJ2-5; a possible D gene is TRBD2 (5 bases). Germline CDR1 and CDR2: SGDLS and YYNGEE. Trimming took 5 bases from V and 3 from J, leaving 8 bases between them. The CDR3 length is 12 residues. CDR3 sequence reads: CASRGLEETQYF. In DNA form, the CDR3 reads TGTGCCAGCAGAGGACTGGAAGAGACCCAGTACTTC.

This clonotype was observed at least ten times. This chain links TRBV7-2 with TRBJ2-2; D is unresolved. CDR3 length equals 15 residues. V lost 2 bases to trimming and J lost 2 bases, with 9 bases between them. Germline V CDR1 and CDR2: SGHTA, FQGNSA. The CDR3: CASSLRRKNTGELFF. The CDR3, as DNA: TGTGCCAGCAGCTTAAGACGAAAAAACACCGGGGAGCTGTTTTTT.

This chain joins TRBV18 and TRBJ1-5; the match to TRBD1 covers 9 bases. The V and J ends lost 3 bases and 7 bases, in that order; junction bases with no gene match: 10. Looked up from germline, CDR1 is KGHSH and CDR2 is LQKENI. The CDR3 sequence is 16 residues long. CDR3 region: CASSPPSRQGEQPQHF. The DNA of the CDR3 is TGTGCCAGCTCACCCCCCTCCCGACAGGGGGAACAGCCCCAGCATTTT.

This clonotype was counted between two and nine times. This chain links TRBV7-3 with TRBJ2-6; D unresolved. CDR1 SGHTA and CDR2 FQGTGA come from the germline V gene. Trimming stripped 5 bases from V and 0 bases from J, with 2 bases between. This CDR3 comprises 13 residues. In DNA form, the CDR3 reads TGTGCCAGCAGCAACTCTGGGGCCAACGTCCTGACTTTC. Translating gives CASSNSGANVLTF.

The gene calls are TRBV12-3 or TRBV12-4 and TRBJ2-3; D is tentatively TRBD1 or TRBD2 (6 bases each). CDR3 length: 15 amino acids. Trimming shortened V by 7 bases and J by 0 bases, and 14 bases separated the two germline ends. CDR3 DNA: TGTGCCAGCATGGTGGGGGGCCTTAGCACAGATACGCAGTATTTT. It specifies CASMVGGLSTDTQYF.

V usage is TRBV2 and J usage is TRBJ1-2; D not certain. Per germline, CDR1 SNHLY and CDR2 FYNNEI. V was trimmed by 3 bases and J by 0 bases, leaving 8 bases between them. The CDR3 consists of 14 residues. The CDR3 coding sequence is TGTGCCAGCAGTGATTGGAGACCTAACTATGGCTACACCTTC. It translates to CASSDWRPNYGYTF.

The chain carries TRBV6-1 and TRBJ1-2; 7 nucleotides match TRBD1. V lost 7 bases, J lost 4 bases, and 9 bases stayed unmatched. The CDR3 covers 14 residues. From germline, CDR1 is MNHNS and CDR2 SASEGT. This chain's CDR3 is CASTDRESGYGYTF. In DNA form, the CDR3 reads TGTGCCAGCACAGACAGGGAATCTGGCTATGGCTACACCTTC.

With regard to this clonotype: Compared with germline, one end of the junction differs, possibly owing to a read error. This rearrangement joins TRBV12-3 or TRBV12-4 to TRBJ2-1; D not resolved. This CDR3 has 11 amino acids. This CDR3 is CASSFVNQQFF. CDR3 in DNA: TGTGCCAGCAGTTTTGTCAATCAGCAGTTCTTC.

This clonotype was counted once. V usage is TRBV6-2 or TRBV6-3 and J usage is TRBJ1-5; D is unresolved. CDR3 length: 15 amino acids. V lost 2 bases and J lost 7, with 15 bases in between. The germline gives CDR1 MNHEY, CDR2 SVGEGT. CDR3 nucleotide sequence: TGTGCCAGCAGTTACCCGGGTGCGGGTAGCCAGCCCCAGCATTTT. This encodes CASSYPGAGSQPQHF.

This clonotype has a handful of counts. The chain has TRBV5-1 and TRBJ2-7, with unresolved D. Germline loops: CDR1 SGHRS, CDR2 YFSETQ. V lost 3 bases, J lost 0 bases, and 16 bases lay in between. The CDR3 length is 16 residues. The chain's CDR3 is CASSYERISSSYEQYF. The CDR3 bases are TGCGCCAGCAGCTATGAACGGATCTCGAGCTCCTACGAGCAGTACTTC.

This clonotype has only a few counts. This chain connects TRBV9 to TRBJ2-3, with unresolved D. The CDR3 has 13 amino acids. Per the germline V gene, CDR1 is SGDLS and CDR2 is YYNGEE. The V end lost 0 bases, the J end lost 6 bases, and 8 bases lay between the germline ends. The CDR3 DNA is TGTGCCAGCAGCGTAGCGGAACGGGATACGCAGTATTTT. Its translation is CASSVAERDTQYF.

The chain has TRBV4-2 and TRBJ2-5; 7 bases line up with TRBD2. CDR1 and CDR2 (germline): LGHNA, YNFKEQ. V lost 4 bases and J lost 3; bases outside the gene matches: 8. This CDR3 region has 15 residues. CDR3 DNA: TGTGCCAGCAGCCCCGACGGGGGGATGGAAGAGACCCAGTACTTC. Its translation: CASSPDGGMEETQYF.

This clonotype was detected a few times. The rearrangement links TRBV12-3 or TRBV12-4 to TRBJ2-6, with D perhaps being TRBD1 or TRBD2 (5 bases each). This CDR3 comprises 18 residues. Trimming removed 7 bases from V and 0 bases from J, with 19 bases in between. CDR3 nucleotides: TGTGCCAGCAAGGGGAGCCGGCGCAATAGCTCTGGGGCCAACGTCCTGACTTTC. Translated, it gives CASKGSRRNSSGANVLTF.

This clonotype was recorded a few times. The chain recombines TRBV12-3 or TRBV12-4 with TRBJ2-5; D is unclear. The CDR3 is 14 amino acids. V lost 1 base and J lost 5, with 11 bases in between. The CDR3 DNA reads as TGTGCCAGCAGTTTAGTGGCAGCCCCGGAGACCCAGTACTTC. Translation gives CASSLVAAPETQYF.

The V call is TRBV7-9, the J call TRBJ2-3; D is undetermined. Per germline, CDR1 SEHNR and CDR2 FQNEAQ (reference sequence). This CDR3 region has 15 residues. Trimming pared 5 bases from V and 3 bases from J, leaving 15 bases between. The CDR3 here is CASSDKGLRTDTQYF. For the CDR3, the DNA is TGTGCCAGCAGCGATAAAGGGTTGCGAACAGATACGCAGTATTTT.